This T cell receptor beta chain was recorded in a study of beta chain features in type 1 diabetes. Study results and limitations: Patients and controls would be equally affected if PCR favored shorter templates.

Germline V CDR1 and CDR2: SEHNR, FQNEAQ (reference sequence). This CDR3 is 13 amino acids long. The V and J ends lost 1 base and 4 bases respectively, with 6 bases between them. To note about this clone: The antigen is not known.

A single heparinised blood sample, averaging approximately 110 mL, was obtained per donor. The study reverse transcribed the entire isolated RNA, so it sequenced expressed TCRB transcripts. Each sample of naive, central memory or regulatory T cells had, on average, about 3.57 million reads. The data were produced by immunoSEQ multiplex PCR, yet TCRdb's version contains in-frame clones alone and is incomplete. The sample consists of 310,000 or so clones, 9.5% to 11% of them appearing once. V and J are TRBV7-9 and TRBJ2-3; no definite D call. The sequenced material came from naive CD4+ T cells from blood. This receptor was identified in a woman in her 30s in good health. DNA of the CDR3: TGTGCCAGCAGCTTAGACCTAGCAGATACGCAGTATTTT. Its protein product is CASSLDLADTQYF.